The 9 T cell receptor beta chains below were found in one sample sequenced in a study of blood T cells in healthy people across ages. The use of a sample-barcoded 5' primer and a J-beta primer mix characterized a second PCR of about 7 to 12 cycles. A single record per CDR3 protein comes from TCRdb applying MiXCR to the 5' RACE reads. The sample holds 1.8 million or so distinct CDR3 sequences; around 42% are singletons and the top ten take about 23%. Sequencing was carried out using blood. Source of these receptors: a human donor in good health.

The chain couples TRBV5-1 to TRBJ2-7; the D gene could be TRBD1 or TRBD2 (5 bases each). Deletions cut 4 bases from V and 1 base from J, with 12 bases between. CDR3 length: 14 residues. The germline gives CDR1 SGHRS, CDR2 YFSETQ. CDR3 protein: CASSNRGRSYEQYF. DNA for the CDR3: TGCGCCAGCAGCAACCGGGGCAGGTCCTACGAGCAGTACTTC.

Comments on this clonotype: A junction boundary mismatches the germline segment, possibly from a read error. The rearrangement links TRBV7-9 to TRBJ2-1; 11 bases align to TRBD2. Germline CDR1 SEHNR, CDR2 FQNEAQ (reference sequence). This CDR3 spans 17 amino acids. The CDR3 protein is CTSSVRLAGQWEGEQFF. CDR3 sequence (DNA): TGTACCAGCAGCGTCCGACTAGCGGGGCAGTGGGAGGGTGAGCAGTTCTTC.

There are a few counts of this clonotype. The chain has TRBV7-6 and TRBJ1-2; D may be TRBD1 (5 bases). Germline lookup yields CDR1 SGHVS and CDR2 FNYEAQ. The CDR3 covers 13 residues. Trimming took off 5 bases at V and 8 bases at J, with 15 bases between the two ends. DNA of the CDR3: TGTGCCAGCAGCCGGCGTCAGGGTGGCGGCTACACCTTC. The encoded protein is CASSRRQGGGYTF.

The chain links TRBV7-9 to TRBJ2-7; 7 positions match TRBD1. The CDR3 has 15 amino acids. The trim removed 5 bases at V and 5 bases at J, leaving 12 bases unmatched. Germline V gene data show CDR1 as SEHNR and CDR2 as FQNEAQ (reference sequence). CDR3 residues: CASSPPTGLGDEQYF. CDR3 nucleotide sequence: TGTGCCAGCAGCCCGCCGACAGGGTTAGGAGACGAGCAGTACTTC.

This clonotype was seen ten or more times. V gene TRBV6-5 combines with J gene TRBJ2-7; weak D call: TRBD1 (5 bases). The ends were cut back, 2 bases at V and 0 bases at J, with 8 bases in the middle. Germline V CDR1 and CDR2: MNHEY, SVGAGI. There are 14 residues in the CDR3. The CDR3 sequence is CASSYQGDSYEQYF. The CDR3 DNA reads as TGTGCCAGCAGTTACCAAGGGGACTCCTACGAGCAGTACTTC.

This clonotype was seen a handful of times. V and J are TRBV20-1 and TRBJ1-2, with D hard to call. The V end lost 2 bases, the J end lost 5 bases, and 12 bases lay between the germline ends. This CDR3 is built from 13 residues. Germline lookup yields CDR1 DFQATT and CDR2 SNEGSKA (reference sequence). CDR3 sequence (DNA): TGCAGTGCTAGAATACTAACCCCTTATGGCTACACCTTC. It is translated as CSARILTPYGYTF.

The chain carries TRBV6-5 and TRBJ2-4; the D is unclear. V lost 4 bases to trimming and J lost 15 bases, with 19 bases between them. The V gene's germline CDR1 is MNHEY and CDR2 SVGAGI. The CDR3 loop spans 13 amino acids. Written as DNA, the CDR3 is TGTGCCAGCAGTTCCTGCCTGACACAGAAGCGGTACTTC. It translates to CASSSCLTQKRYF.

The chain carries TRBV6-6 and TRBJ2-2; possibly TRBD1 for D (7 bases). V was trimmed by 6 bases and J by 0 bases, leaving 11 bases between them. Germline CDR1 MNHNY, CDR2 SVGAGI (reference sequence). This CDR3 has 15 amino acids. DNA of the CDR3: TGTGCCAGCAGCAGGGGGGCGCCGAACACCGGGGAGCTGTTTTTT. The encoded protein is CASSRGAPNTGELFF.

This chain connects TRBV28 to TRBJ2-7; TRBD2 matches at 8 bases. The tail of the sequence fits TRBJ2-5 better, so the J call may be wrong. CDR1 and CDR2 (germline): MDHEN, SYDVKM. The CDR3 runs to 14 residues. In DNA form, the CDR3 reads TGTGCCAGCAGTGGCGGGGGGAGGTATGAGACCCAGTACTTC. Translation gives CASSGGGRYETQYF.